The 9 T cell receptor beta chains below were found in one sample sequenced in a study of shared clonotypes between healthy human individuals. The table came from immunoSEQ multiplex PCR; TCRdb's copy has only in-frame clones and leaves some out. The data show roughly 300,000 clones, around 90% seen once. The sample was memory CD8+ T cells sorted from blood. Subset in this sample: CD45RO+ cells pooled with CCR7-negative TemRA cells. The receptors shown here come from a man aged 18 to 35 in good health.

V is TRBV7-8 and J is TRBJ2-3; D gene uncertain. Germline CDR1 reads SGHVS; CDR2 reads FQNEAQ. Trimming took off 4 bases at V and 11 bases at J, with 13 bases between the two ends. This CDR3 is built from 12 residues. The chain's CDR3 is CASSYGRVEQYF. Written as DNA, the CDR3 is TGTGCCAGCAGCTATGGTAGGGTTGAGCAGTATTTT.

The rearrangement links TRBV29-1 to TRBJ2-7, with 10 bases identical to TRBD2. This CDR3 is built from 12 residues. Germline-derived CDR1 and CDR2 are SQVTM and ANQGSEA. The V segment lost 4 bases and the J segment 3 bases; nucleotides outside the gene matches: 0. The CDR3 is CSVVAGGYEQYF. The CDR3 DNA follows: TGCAGCGTTGTAGCGGGAGGCTACGAGCAGTACTTC.

This sequence joins TRBV9 and TRBJ2-5; 8 bases fit TRBD2. Trimming cost V 4 bases and J 2 bases; bases outside gene matches: 7. Germline V CDR1 and CDR2: SGDLS, YYNGEE. This CDR3 contains 15 residues. CDR3 protein: CASSPRLAPQETQYF. The CDR3 nucleotides read TGTGCCAGCAGCCCGAGACTAGCGCCACAAGAGACCCAGTACTTC. Full variable domain (missing parts from reference TRBV9 and TRBJ2-5): DSGVTQTPKHLITATGQRVTLRCSPRSGDLSVYWYQQSLDQGLQFLIQYYNGEERAKGNILERFSAQQFPDLHSELNLSSLELGDSALYFCASSPRLAPQETQYFGPGTRLLVL.

The V call is TRBV27, the J call TRBJ1-1; tentative D call: TRBD1 (6 bases). Looked up from germline, CDR1 is MNHEY and CDR2 is SMNVEV (reference sequence). V lost 7 bases and J lost 5, with 14 bases in between. This CDR3 is built from 13 residues. For the CDR3, the DNA is TGTGCCAGCACGGACAGAAGGGGAACTGAAGCTTTCTTT. Its translation: CASTDRRGTEAFF.

This sequence joins TRBV4-3 and TRBJ1-1, with TRBD1 identical over 7 bases. Germline V CDR1 and CDR2: LGHNA, YSLEER. V was pared by 1 base and J by 4 bases, with 15 bases of the junction left unmatched. The CDR3 runs 18 residues. The CDR3 DNA is TGCGCCAGCAGCCAAGTTAAGTTTAGGGACAGCGGGCCCACTGAAGCTTTCTTT. Its protein is CASSQVKFRDSGPTEAFF.

The chain is built from TRBV6-5 and TRBJ2-5; D unclear. The end of the DNA aligns better with TRBJ2-7, so the J call may be wrong. CDR3 length: 14 amino acids. Germline loops: CDR1 MNHEY, CDR2 SVGAGI. CDR3 nucleotide sequence: TGTGCCAGCAGTTTGGTACAGACCTCTTACGAGCAGTACTTC. It is translated as CASSLVQTSYEQYF.

With regard to this clone: A far bigger clonotype differs at one base, so this is likely a read error. Other nucleotide sequences in the sample specify the same CDR3. The CDR3 loop reads CASSLNWRQYF. The CDR3 nucleotides read TGTGCCAGCAGCTTGAACTGGAGACAGTACTTC. The rearrangement joins TRBV11-2 to TRBJ2-7, with D unclear. Germline V lookup: CDR1 SGHAT, CDR2 FQNNGV. V was pared by 3 bases and J by 10 bases, with 10 bases between. This CDR3 comprises 11 residues.

This chain connects TRBV5-1 to TRBJ2-7, with 8 bases matching TRBD2. The CDR3 runs 14 residues. Germline V gene data show CDR1 as SGHRS and CDR2 as YFSETQ. With 4 bases clipped from V and 4 bases from J, the junction kept 7 bases outside the gene matches. CDR3 nucleotides: TGCGCCAGCAGCCCCGGACTAGCTTGGTACGAGCAGTACTTC. It yields the protein CASSPGLAWYEQYF.

The rearrangement uses TRBV7-8 and TRBJ2-7; D is undetermined. The CDR3 consists of 15 residues. Trimming pared 4 bases from V and 0 bases from J, leaving 13 bases between. Germline assignment: CDR1 SGHVS and CDR2 FQNEAQ. The DNA for the CDR3 is TGTGCCAGCAGCTCCCCCGCCGTGAGCTCCTACGAGCAGTACTTC. Translating it yields CASSSPAVSSYEQYF.